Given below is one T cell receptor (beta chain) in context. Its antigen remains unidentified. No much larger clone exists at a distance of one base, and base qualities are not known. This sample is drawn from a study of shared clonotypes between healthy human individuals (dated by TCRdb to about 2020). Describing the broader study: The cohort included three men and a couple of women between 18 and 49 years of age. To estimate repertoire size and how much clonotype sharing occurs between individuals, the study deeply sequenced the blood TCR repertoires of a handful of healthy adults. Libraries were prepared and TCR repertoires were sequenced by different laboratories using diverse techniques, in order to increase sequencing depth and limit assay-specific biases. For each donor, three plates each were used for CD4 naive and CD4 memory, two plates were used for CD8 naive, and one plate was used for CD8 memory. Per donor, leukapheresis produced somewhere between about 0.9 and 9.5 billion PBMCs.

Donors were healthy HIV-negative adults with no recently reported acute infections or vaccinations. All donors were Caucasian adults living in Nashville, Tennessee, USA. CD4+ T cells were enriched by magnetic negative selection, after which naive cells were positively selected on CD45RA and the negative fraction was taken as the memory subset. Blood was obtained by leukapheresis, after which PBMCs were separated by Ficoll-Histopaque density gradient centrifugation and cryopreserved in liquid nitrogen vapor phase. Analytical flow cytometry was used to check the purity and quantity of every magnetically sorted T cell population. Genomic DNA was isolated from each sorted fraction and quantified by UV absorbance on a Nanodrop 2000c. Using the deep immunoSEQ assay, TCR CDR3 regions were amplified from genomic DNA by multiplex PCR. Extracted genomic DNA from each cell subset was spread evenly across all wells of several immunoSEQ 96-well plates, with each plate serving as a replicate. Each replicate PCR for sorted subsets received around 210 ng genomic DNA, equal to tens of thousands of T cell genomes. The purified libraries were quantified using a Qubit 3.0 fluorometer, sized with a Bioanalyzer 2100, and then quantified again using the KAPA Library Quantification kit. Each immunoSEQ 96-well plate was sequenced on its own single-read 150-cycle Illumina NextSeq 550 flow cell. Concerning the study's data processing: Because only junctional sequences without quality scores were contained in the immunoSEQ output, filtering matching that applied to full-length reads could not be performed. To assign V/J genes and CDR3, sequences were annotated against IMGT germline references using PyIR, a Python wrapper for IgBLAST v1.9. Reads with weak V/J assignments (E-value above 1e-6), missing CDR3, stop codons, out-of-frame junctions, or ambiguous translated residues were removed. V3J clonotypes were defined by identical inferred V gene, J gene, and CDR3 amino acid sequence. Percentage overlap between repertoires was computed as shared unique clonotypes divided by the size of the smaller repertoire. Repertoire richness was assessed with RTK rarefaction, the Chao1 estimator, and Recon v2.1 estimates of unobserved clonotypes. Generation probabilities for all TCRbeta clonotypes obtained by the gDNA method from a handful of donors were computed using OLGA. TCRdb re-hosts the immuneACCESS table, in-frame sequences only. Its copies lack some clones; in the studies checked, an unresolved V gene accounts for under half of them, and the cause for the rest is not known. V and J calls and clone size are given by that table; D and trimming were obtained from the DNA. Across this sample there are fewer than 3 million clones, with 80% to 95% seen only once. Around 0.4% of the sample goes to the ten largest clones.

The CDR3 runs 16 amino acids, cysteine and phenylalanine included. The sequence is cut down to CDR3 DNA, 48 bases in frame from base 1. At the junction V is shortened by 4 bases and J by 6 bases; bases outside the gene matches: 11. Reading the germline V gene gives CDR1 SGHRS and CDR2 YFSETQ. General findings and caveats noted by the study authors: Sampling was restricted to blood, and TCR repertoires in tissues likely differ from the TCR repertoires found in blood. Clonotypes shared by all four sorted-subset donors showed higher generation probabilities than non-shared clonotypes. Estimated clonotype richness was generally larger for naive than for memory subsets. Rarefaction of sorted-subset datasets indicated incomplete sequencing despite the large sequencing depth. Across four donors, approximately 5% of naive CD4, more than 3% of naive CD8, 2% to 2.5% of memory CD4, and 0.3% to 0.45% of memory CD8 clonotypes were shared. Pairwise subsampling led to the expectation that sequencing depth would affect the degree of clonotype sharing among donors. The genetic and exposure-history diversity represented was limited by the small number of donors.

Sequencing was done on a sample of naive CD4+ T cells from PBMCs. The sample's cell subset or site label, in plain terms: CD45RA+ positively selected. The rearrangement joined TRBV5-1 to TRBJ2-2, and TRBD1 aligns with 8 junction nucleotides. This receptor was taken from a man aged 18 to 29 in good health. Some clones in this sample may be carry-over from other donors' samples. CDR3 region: CASSALSGGLPGELFF. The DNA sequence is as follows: TGCGCCAGCAGCGCACTATCAGGGGGCCTTCCCGGGGAGCTGTTTTTT.